One T cell receptor (beta chain) is described in this entry. This receptor's antigen is unknown. Qualities for individual bases were not recorded, and no much larger clone is one base off. Cut back by 8 bases and 8 bases, the V and J ends lie 15 bases apart. Including the terminal cysteine and phenylalanine, the CDR3 comprises 12 residues. Only the CDR3 region is kept as DNA, spanning 36 bases read in frame from base 1. In the germline V gene, CDR1 corresponds to SQVTM and CDR2 to ANQGSEA. These data belong to a study of response to subunit inactivated influenza vaccine (dated by TCRdb to the late 2010s). About the study as a whole: Deep quantitative T cell receptor repertoire profiling was used in the study to track responses to a trivalent subunit inactivated influenza vaccine.

Findings and caveats that apply to the study as a whole: The authors proposed that each seasonal influenza vaccination may bring in only a limited number of new T cells.

The method behind the library was RT-PCR. The data were produced on an Illumina HiSeq 2500. TCRdb reran the public reads through fastp at Q25 and MiXCR, keeping productive beta chains. Identical CDR3 proteins give one entry, which carries the most common genes and DNA. The sample profile shows 750,000 to 850,000 distinct CDR3 sequences; roughly 20% of them were found once. In total, the top ten clones hold approximately 10% of the sample. The TCR sequence derives from a man aged 50 to 60 who received an inactivated influenza vaccine. Donor details come from another sample of the same person, matched by shared clones. Recombination linked TRBV29-1 to TRBJ1-4; a confident D gene designation cannot be given. The sample in question was PBMCs from blood, obtained 4 to 6 days after vaccination. The nucleotides read TGCAGCACCCGGGTCCTGCGGGAAAAACTGTTTTTT. The resulting protein is CSTRVLREKLFF. With the rest looked up from the reference TRBV29-1 and TRBJ1-4 genes rather than sequenced, the full variable domain is SAVISQKPSRDICQRGTSLTIQCQVDSQVTMMFWYRQQPGQSLTLIATANQGSEATYESGFVIDKFPISRPNLTFSTLTVSNMSPEDSSIYLCSTRVLREKLFFGSGTQLSVL.